These 20 T cell receptor beta chains originate from one sample sequenced in a study of OX40 agonist ivuxolimab in advanced cancers. Profiling relied on immunoSEQ multiplex PCR, and the TCRdb table lists in-frame clones only, not all of them. The sample has 75,000 to 80,000 clones, 81% seen once. Sequenced here: CD4+ or CD8+ T cells sorted from blood, sampled in a trial of the OX40 agonist ivuxolimab. All receptors come from an adult with an advanced solid tumor such as melanoma, head and neck, liver or kidney cancer.

The V and J genes are TRBV5-5 and TRBJ2-5; 8 bases map to TRBD2. Losses at the gene ends were 4 bases for V and 2 bases for J; bases not matched to a gene: 7. CDR1 and CDR2 from the germline V gene are SGHKS and YYEKEE (reference sequence). This CDR3 is built from 15 residues. CDR3 residues: CASSPRTSLQETQYF. The CDR3 DNA follows: TGTGCCAGCAGCCCGAGGACTAGCTTGCAAGAGACCCAGTACTTC.

The chain employs TRBV19 and TRBJ1-6; 9 bases map to TRBD1. The CDR3 loop spans 13 amino acids. The germline CDR1 and CDR2 sequences are LNHDA and SQIVND (reference sequence). Trimming cost V 9 bases and J 10 bases; bases outside gene matches: 7. The CDR3 DNA follows: TGTGCCAGCGGGGACAGGGTGGAATCACCCCTCCACTTT. It is translated as CASGDRVESPLHF.

The rearrangement joins TRBV5-4 to TRBJ2-7; D not certain. The CDR3 has 13 amino acids. Germline V gene sequence: CDR1 SGHNT, CDR2 YYREEE (reference sequence). The V gene lost 0 bases and the J gene lost 4 bases, with 8 bases spanning the gap. The CDR3 here is CASSLAPQYEQYF. DNA for the CDR3: TGTGCCAGCAGCTTGGCCCCCCAATACGAGCAGTACTTC.

The chain links TRBV29-1 to TRBJ2-3; 11 bases are a match to TRBD2. CDR1 is SQVTM, CDR2 ANQGSEA, per germline. The CDR3 covers 16 residues. After removal of 6 bases from V and 2 bases from J, the junction contained 10 bases not matched to a gene. This CDR3 is CSVQPMTSGDTDTQYF. The CDR3 DNA sequence: TGCAGCGTACAACCCATGACTAGCGGGGACACAGATACGCAGTATTTT.

The chain couples TRBV13 to TRBJ2-7, with TRBD2 identical over 10 bases. CDR1 and CDR2 (germline): PRHDT, FYEKMQ (reference sequence). CDR3 length equals 15 residues. The ends lost 0 bases at V and 3 bases at J; junction bases unmatched: 2. The CDR3 DNA reads TGTGCCAGCAGCTTAGGCAGGACTAGCGGCTACGAGCAGTACTTC. Amino acids: CASSLGRTSGYEQYF.

V gene TRBV4-1 combines with J gene TRBJ2-7; TRBD2 matches 12 bases. After removal of 4 bases from V and 7 bases from J, the junction contained 11 bases not matched to a gene. This CDR3 contains 16 residues. Germline V gene lookup returns CDR1 MGHRA and CDR2 YSYEKL. The CDR3 protein is CASSPSTSGGVWEQYF. CDR3 nucleotides: TGCGCCAGCAGCCCCTCGACTAGCGGGGGAGTGTGGGAGCAGTACTTC.

This chain connects TRBV9 to TRBJ2-1; D unresolved. Germline-derived CDR1 and CDR2 are SGDLS and YYNGEE. V lost 0 bases, J lost 6 bases, and 7 bases lay in between. This CDR3 has 13 amino acids. As DNA, the CDR3 is TGTGCCAGCAGCGTAGCTCCTTCCAATGAGCAGTTCTTC. This translates into CASSVAPSNEQFF.

The gene calls are TRBV2 and TRBJ2-5, with D tentatively TRBD1 or TRBD2 (5 bases each). V lost 3 bases and J 11 bases, leaving 19 bases between the germline ends. The CDR3 extends over 14 amino acids. Germline values: CDR1 SNHLY, CDR2 FYNNEI. DNA of the CDR3: TGTGCCAGCAGTGACGAGGGGCGCCTCAGAGAGCAGTACTTC. Translation gives CASSDEGRLREQYF.

The rearrangement uses TRBV7-9 and TRBJ2-3; possibly TRBD1 or TRBD2 for D (5 bases each). The CDR3 runs to 15 residues. V dropped 1 base and J dropped 2 bases, with 10 bases sitting between them. Germline assignment: CDR1 SEHNR and CDR2 FQNEAQ (reference sequence). The CDR3 spells CASSLVVGATDTQYF. The CDR3 coding sequence is TGTGCCAGCAGCTTAGTAGTCGGGGCCACAGATACGCAGTATTTT. Based on the CDR3 plus reference TRBV7-9 and TRBJ2-3, the full variable domain is DTGVSQNPRHKITKRGQNVTFRCDPISEHNRLYWYRQTLGQGPEFLTYFQNEAQLEKSRLLSDRFSAERPKGSFSTLEIQRTEQGDSAMYLCASSLVVGATDTQYFGPGTRLTVL.

The CDR3 region is CASSFRETDTQYF. As DNA, the CDR3 is TGTGCCAGCAGTTTTCGGGAGACAGATACGCAGTATTTT. V gene TRBV6-6 combines with J gene TRBJ2-3; D might be TRBD2 (6 bases). The V and J ends lost 4 bases and 3 bases respectively, with 8 bases between them. The germline gives CDR1 MNHNY, CDR2 SVGAGI (reference sequence). The CDR3 contains 13 residues.

The chain carries TRBV6-4 and TRBJ1-2, with D perhaps TRBD1 (5 bases). The CDR3 extends over 16 amino acids. The V gene's germline CDR1 is MRHNA and CDR2 SNTAGT. V was shortened by 5 bases and J by 0 bases, with 16 bases between the two germline ends. CDR3 bases: TGTGCCAGCAGTTCTGGGCCAGGGAAATCTAACTATGGCTACACCTTC. This sequence encodes CASSSGPGKSNYGYTF.

The CDR3 DNA sequence: TGTGCCAGCAGGGGGTTGGAGACTGGTAACAATGAGCAGTTCTTC. Translating it yields CASRGLETGNNEQFF. V and J are TRBV6-1 and TRBJ2-1; D ambiguous. V gave up 6 bases and J gave up 5 bases, with 17 bases separating them. This CDR3 comprises 15 residues. Germline CDR1 is MNHNS and CDR2 is SASEGT.

The CDR3 spells CASSLPPTRPTEAFF. The DNA of the CDR3 is TGTGCCAGCAGCTTACCCCCCACAAGACCTACTGAAGCTTTCTTT. The chain recombines TRBV7-8 with TRBJ1-1; D remains ambiguous. This CDR3 contains 15 residues. Trimming cost V 2 bases and J 5 bases, with 15 bases left between them. Germline CDR1 and CDR2: SGHVS and FQNEAQ.

The CDR3 DNA follows: TGTGCCAGCAGCTGGGGGACTAGCGGGGGAAGGACCTACGAGCAGTACTTC. Translation: CASSWGTSGGRTYEQYF. The rearrangement joins TRBV7-2 to TRBJ2-7, with TRBD2 identical over 14 bases. CDR1 is SGHTA and CDR2 is FQGNSA in the germline V gene. V lost 4 bases and J lost 2; bases outside the gene matches: 7. The CDR3 totals 17 residues.

The chain employs TRBV11-2 and TRBJ1-1; D is unresolved. V gave up 5 bases and J gave up 12 bases, with 16 bases separating them. This CDR3 is built from 12 residues. Germline CDR1 SGHAT, CDR2 FQNNGV. The CDR3 region is CASSRSPGGTFF. DNA for the CDR3: TGTGCCAGCAGCCGGTCTCCGGGAGGAACTTTCTTT.

The chain joins TRBV9 to TRBJ2-7, with no clear D. CDR1 is SGDLS and CDR2 is YYNGEE in the germline V gene. Between the trimmed V and J ends, which lost 0 bases and 0 bases, there was a span of 10 bases. The CDR3 is 15 residues long. CDR3 amino acids: CASSVDTDTSYEQYF. The CDR3 nucleotides are TGTGCCAGCAGCGTAGATACAGATACCTCCTACGAGCAGTACTTC.

Concerning this clone: A read error may account for a junction end that differs from germline. The chain combines TRBV7-7 with TRBJ2-1; D gene unclear. CDR1 and CDR2 (germline): SSHAT, FNYEAQ (reference sequence). CDR3 length equals 11 residues. Written as DNA, the CDR3 is TGTGCTAGCAGCTCCGGTGGGGAGCAGTTCTTC. This codes for CASSSGGEQFF.

The chain employs TRBV19 and TRBJ1-4; TRBD1 agrees at 7 bases. This CDR3 is built from 13 residues. The germline V gene has CDR1 LNHDA and CDR2 SQIVND (reference sequence). The junction had 7 bases not matched to a gene; V was cut back by 8 bases and J by 7 bases. CDR3 nucleotide sequence: TGTGCCAGTTGGAGCAGGGGGGGTGAAAAACTGTTTTTT. This sequence encodes CASWSRGGEKLFF. The full variable domain, rest sourced from reference TRBV19 and TRBJ1-4, is DGGITQSPKYLFRKEGQNVTLSCEQNLNHDAMYWYRQDPGQGLRLIYYSQIVNDFQKGDIAEGYSVSREKKESFPLTVTSAQKNPTAFYLCASWSRGGEKLFFGSGTQLSVL.

The rearrangement uses TRBV13 and TRBJ1-2; tentatively, D is TRBD1 (6 bases). CDR1 and CDR2 from the germline V gene are PRHDT and FYEKMQ (reference sequence). The CDR3 length is 14 residues. V was trimmed by 3 bases and J by 2 bases, leaving 10 bases between them. The CDR3 DNA reads as TGTGCCAGCAGCTTGGGGGGGGCCAACTATGGCTACACCTTC. It codes for CASSLGGANYGYTF.

CDR3 sequence (DNA): TGTGCCAGCTCACCCCAGGACAGGGCGAGCTATGGCTACACCTTC. It codes for CASSPQDRASYGYTF. This chain connects TRBV18 to TRBJ1-2; TRBD1 agrees at 8 bases. The J segment lost 4 bases and the V segment lost 3 bases, leaving 7 bases of the junction unmatched. This CDR3 is 15 amino acids long. The V gene's germline CDR1 is KGHSH and CDR2 LQKENI.